This TCR beta chain was documented in a study of blood T cells in healthy people across ages (dated by TCRdb to about 2015). At the level of the whole study: Template switching captured roughly one uniquely barcoded TCR beta cDNA molecule per two T cells in model experiments. To track age-related changes in TCR beta repertoire diversity, the study relied on deep sequencing normalized with unique cDNA molecular identifiers. The donors were split into four age groups: young (average around 16 years), middle-aged (roughly 42), aged (over 55) and long-lived (approximately 89). Donors of different ages were randomly distributed across sequencing lanes to avoid experimental bias. Two additional independent replicas of 1 million unique cDNA reads from the same blood draw were analyzed for two donors (one aged 18 to 30 and one aged 80 or older). General study outcomes and caveats: Total diversity estimates from one million sequenced T cells were considered lower bounds and underestimates. The percentage of naive T cells measured by flow cytometry correlated strongly with observed TCR beta diversity. Bulk unsorted PBMC profiling prevented conclusive comparison of naive and antigen-experienced compartments. The long-lived group showed more naive CD4+ T cells, fewer expanded clones and increased TCR diversity than the aged group, suggesting age selection. As age increased, observed TCR beta diversity per million T cells dropped in a roughly linear way, and a significant reduction was already evident by age 40. Because the CMV infection status of the donors was unknown, age-related changes in expanded clonotypes may potentially have been confounded.

The germline V gene gives CDR1 as SGDLS and CDR2 as YYNGEE. The CDR3 numbers 15 residues from cysteine through phenylalanine. Of the read, only the CDR3 DNA is kept; its 45 bases are in frame from base 1. V trim: 4 bases; J trim: 4 bases; unmatched bases: 10. A note on this clonotype: Its binding antigen is unknown. No qualities accompany the bases; no much larger clone lies one base away.

The donors were roughly 38 Caucasian individuals from Russia, aged roughly 6 to 90 years, who were systemically healthy. Each donor gave approximately 9.3 milliliters of peripheral blood, collected into EDTA-treated Vacutainer tubes. Ficoll-Paque density-gradient centrifugation was used to isolate PBMCs, with at least 7 million obtained per sample. Trizol reagent was used to extract total RNA from the PBMCs, yielding at least 5 micrograms per sample. Naive CD45RAhigh/CD27high T cell percentages were measured by flow cytometry on a PBMC aliquot from every donor. Preparation of the library involved 5' RACE. The run used an Illumina HiSeq 2500. The second PCR ran for roughly 6 to 11 cycles and used a J-beta primer mix along with a sample-barcoded 5' primer. A unique molecular identifier was introduced onto each TCR beta cDNA molecule by a template-switch 5' adaptor carrying 12 random nucleotides. At least 2.5 million CDR3-containing paired-end reads were obtained from each sample. First-strand cDNA was synthesized from all RNA with the Mint cDNA synthesis kit, primed by a TRBC-specific oligonucleotide. After uracil-DNA glycosylase treatment, a first 18-cycle PCR used universal primers M1SS and BC2_uni_R on all cDNA. Processing in the source paper ran as follows. Each sample was normalized by randomly selecting 1 million high-quality reads, each carrying a distinct molecular identifier. Instead of being binned into consensus sequences, reads with shared molecular identifiers were discarded. MiTCR, with a Q25 quality threshold and the strictest error-elimination algorithm, was used for CDR3 identification, clonotype clustering and error correction. A nonparametric unseen species model with Euler transformation was used to estimate lower-bound total TCR beta diversity. TCRdb cleaned the public reads at Q25 with fastp, built clones with MiXCR and kept in-frame beta chains. Each CDR3 protein gets just one entry, which takes the most common genes and DNA from the rows behind it. TCRdb, not the original authors, processed these V and J calls. Within this sample are some 900,000 distinct CDR3 sequences, with roughly 50% of them counted one time only. Around 15% of the sample belongs to the ten largest clones.

Recombination joined TRBV9 with TRBJ1-2, and 7 bases in between align with TRBD1. The clonotype originates from a man younger than 40 in good health. The sample was blood. The DNA sequence is given as TGTGCCAGCAGCCCCAAAGGGGGCGACAGCTATGGCTACACCTTC. Translated, it reads CASSPKGGDSYGYTF.